Detailed here is one T cell receptor (beta chain). Authors' analysis steps: Estimation of nucleated cell counts relied on the amplification of reference gene primers. TCRdb's table, derived via immunoSEQ multiplex PCR, lists solely in-frame clones and lacks some. The V and J calls and clone size come from that table; D and trimming were worked out from the DNA. The sample yields around 30,000 clones, almost 90% seen once. The data were obtained in a study of blood T cell repertoires in COVID-19. Study-wide background: In each case, the material was cDNA or gDNA derived from T cells, B-cell-depleted T cells, or PBMCs.

CDR3 size: 16 residues. Trimming took 0 bases from V and 13 from J, leaving 19 bases between them. CDR1 is MGHRA and CDR2 is YSYEKL in the germline V gene. V and J are TRBV4-1 and TRBJ1-6; D uncertain. The sequence came from a man aged 55 to 70 with active COVID-19. The source material was peripheral blood. The CDR3 region has the DNA TGCGCCAGCAGCCAAGAGGGAGGGCCCATCTGGCGGCCCCTCCACTTT. This codes for CASSQEGGPIWRPLHF.